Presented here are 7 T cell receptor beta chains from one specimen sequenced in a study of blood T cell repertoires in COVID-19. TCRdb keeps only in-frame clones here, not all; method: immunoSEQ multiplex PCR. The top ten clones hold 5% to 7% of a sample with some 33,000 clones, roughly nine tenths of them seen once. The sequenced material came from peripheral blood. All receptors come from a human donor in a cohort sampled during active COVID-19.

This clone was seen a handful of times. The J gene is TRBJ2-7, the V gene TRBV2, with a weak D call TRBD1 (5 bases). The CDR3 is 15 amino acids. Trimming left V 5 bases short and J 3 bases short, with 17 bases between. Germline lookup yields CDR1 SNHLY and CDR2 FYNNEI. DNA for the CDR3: TGTGCCAGCAGTTGGCGACAGATCAGCGACTACGAGCAGTACGTC. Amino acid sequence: CASSWRQISDYEQYV.

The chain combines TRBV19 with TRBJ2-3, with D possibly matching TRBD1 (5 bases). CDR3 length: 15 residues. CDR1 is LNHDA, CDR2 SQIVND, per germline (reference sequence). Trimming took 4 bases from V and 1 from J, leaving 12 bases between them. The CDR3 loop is CASSKGLGGTDTQYF. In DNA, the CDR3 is TGTGCCAGTAGTAAGGGGTTAGGTGGCACAGATACGCAGTATTTT.

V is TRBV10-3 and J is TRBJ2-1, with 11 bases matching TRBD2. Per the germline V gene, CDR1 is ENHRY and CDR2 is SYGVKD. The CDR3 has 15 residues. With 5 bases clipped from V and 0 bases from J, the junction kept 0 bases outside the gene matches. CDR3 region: CAISTSGGSYNEQFF. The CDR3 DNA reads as TGTGCCATCAGTACTAGCGGGGGCTCCTACAATGAGCAGTTCTTC.

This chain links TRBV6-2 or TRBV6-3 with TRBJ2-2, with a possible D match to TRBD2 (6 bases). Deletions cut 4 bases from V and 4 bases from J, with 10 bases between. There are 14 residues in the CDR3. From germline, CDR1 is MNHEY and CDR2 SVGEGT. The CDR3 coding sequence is TGTGCCAGCAGTTGGGACTCCTTCACCGGGGAGCTGTTTTTT. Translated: CASSWDSFTGELFF.

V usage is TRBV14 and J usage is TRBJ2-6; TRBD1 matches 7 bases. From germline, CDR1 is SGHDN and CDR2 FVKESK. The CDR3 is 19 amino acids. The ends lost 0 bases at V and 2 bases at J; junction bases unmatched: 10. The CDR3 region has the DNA TGTGCCAGCAGCCAAGATATGAGGGGGCGACCCCCTGGGGCCAACGTCCTGACTTTC. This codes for CASSQDMRGRPPGANVLTF.

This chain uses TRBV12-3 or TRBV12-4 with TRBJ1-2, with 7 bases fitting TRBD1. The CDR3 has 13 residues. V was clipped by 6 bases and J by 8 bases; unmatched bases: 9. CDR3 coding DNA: TGTGCCAGCAGCCCTGGGACAGATCGGGGCTACACCTTC. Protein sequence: CASSPGTDRGYTF.

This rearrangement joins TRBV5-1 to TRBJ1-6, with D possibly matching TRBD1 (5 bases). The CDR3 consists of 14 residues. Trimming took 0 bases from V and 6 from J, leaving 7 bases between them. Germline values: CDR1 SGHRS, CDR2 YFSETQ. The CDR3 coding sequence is TGCGCCAGCAGCTTGGTGCAGGGTAATTCACCCCTCCACTTT. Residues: CASSLVQGNSPLHF.